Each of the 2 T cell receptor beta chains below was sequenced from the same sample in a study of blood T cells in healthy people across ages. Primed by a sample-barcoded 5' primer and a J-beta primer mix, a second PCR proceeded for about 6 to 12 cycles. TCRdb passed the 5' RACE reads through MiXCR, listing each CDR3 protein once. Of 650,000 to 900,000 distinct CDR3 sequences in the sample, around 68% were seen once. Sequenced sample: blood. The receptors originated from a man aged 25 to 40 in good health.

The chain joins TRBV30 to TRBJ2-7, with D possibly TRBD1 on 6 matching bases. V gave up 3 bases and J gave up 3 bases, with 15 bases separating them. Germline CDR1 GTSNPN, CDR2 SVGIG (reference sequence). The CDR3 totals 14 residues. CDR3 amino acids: CAWRGAGPNYEQYF. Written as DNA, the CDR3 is TGTGCCTGGAGGGGGGCAGGACCAAACTACGAGCAGTACTTC.

The CDR3 spells CASSLLLGGGVETQYF. In DNA, the CDR3 is TGTGCCAGCAGCCTTCTACTAGGGGGAGGGGTAGAGACCCAGTACTTC. This chain connects TRBV7-2 to TRBJ2-5, with D possibly being TRBD2 (7 bases). The V end was cut by 5 bases, the J end by 4 bases, with 20 bases between. CDR1 is SGHTA, CDR2 FQGNSA, per germline. The CDR3 spans 16 residues.